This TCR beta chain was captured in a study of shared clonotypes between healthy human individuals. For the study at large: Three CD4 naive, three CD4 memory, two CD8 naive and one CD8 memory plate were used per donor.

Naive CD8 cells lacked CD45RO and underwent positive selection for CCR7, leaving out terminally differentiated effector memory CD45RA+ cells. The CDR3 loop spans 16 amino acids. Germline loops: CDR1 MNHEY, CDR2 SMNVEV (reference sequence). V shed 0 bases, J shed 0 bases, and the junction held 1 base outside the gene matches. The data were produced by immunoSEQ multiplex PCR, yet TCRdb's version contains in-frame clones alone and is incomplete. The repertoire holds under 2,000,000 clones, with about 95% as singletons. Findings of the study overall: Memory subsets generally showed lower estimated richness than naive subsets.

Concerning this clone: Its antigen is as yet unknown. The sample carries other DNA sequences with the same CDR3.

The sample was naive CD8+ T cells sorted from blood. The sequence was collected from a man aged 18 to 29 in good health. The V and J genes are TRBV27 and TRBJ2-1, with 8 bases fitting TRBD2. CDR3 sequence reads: CASSLSAGGSYNEQFF. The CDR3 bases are TGTGCCAGCAGTTTATCGGCGGGAGGCTCCTACAATGAGCAGTTCTTC.